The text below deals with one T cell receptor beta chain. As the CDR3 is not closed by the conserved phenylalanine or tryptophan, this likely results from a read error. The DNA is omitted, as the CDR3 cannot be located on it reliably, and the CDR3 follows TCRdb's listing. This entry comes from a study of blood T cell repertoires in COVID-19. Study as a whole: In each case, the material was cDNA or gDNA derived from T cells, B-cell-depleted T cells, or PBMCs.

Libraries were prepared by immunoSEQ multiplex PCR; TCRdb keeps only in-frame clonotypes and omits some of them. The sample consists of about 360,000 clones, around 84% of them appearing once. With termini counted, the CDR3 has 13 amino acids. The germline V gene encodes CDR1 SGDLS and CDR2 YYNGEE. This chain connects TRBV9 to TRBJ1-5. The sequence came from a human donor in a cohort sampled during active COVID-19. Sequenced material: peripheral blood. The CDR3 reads CASSVEESLRGVS.